The 3 T cell receptor beta chains given below trace back to one sample, sequenced in a study of shared clonotypes between healthy human individuals. Clones were sequenced by immunoSEQ multiplex PCR, and TCRdb holds only the in-frame ones, with some missing. The table has 1 million to 1.2 million clones, around 77% seen once; the top ten hold roughly 0.83%. Input material: memory CD4+ T cells from PBMCs. The subset here: CD45RA-negative fraction. These receptors came from a man aged 18 to 30 in good health. Some clones in this sample may be carry-over from other donors' samples.

V is TRBV19 and J is TRBJ2-5; D possibly matches TRBD1 or TRBD2 (5 bases each). The CDR3 totals 13 residues. V lost 11 bases and J lost 1, with 14 bases in between. CDR1 and CDR2 (germline): LNHDA, SQIVND (reference sequence). The CDR3 DNA follows: TGTGCCGTAAGGGACCGAGCCCAAGAGACCCAGTACTTC. Translation gives CAVRDRAQETQYF.

The CDR3 loop is CASGTSGDEQYF. The CDR3 nucleotides are TGTGCCAGCGGGACATCCGGAGACGAGCAGTACTTC. The chain employs TRBV2 and TRBJ2-7, with D possibly being TRBD1 (6 bases). V was cut by 8 bases and J by 5 bases, with 13 bases left in between. CDR1 and CDR2 (germline): SNHLY, FYNNEI. The CDR3 has 12 amino acids.

The chain joins TRBV19 to TRBJ1-3; D not resolved. The CDR3 covers 13 residues. Trimming took off 1 base at V and 1 base at J, with 2 bases between the two ends. Per the germline V gene, CDR1 is LNHDA and CDR2 is SQIVND (reference sequence). CDR3 residues: CASSIGSGNTIYF. CDR3 DNA: TGTGCCAGTAGTATAGGATCTGGAAACACCATATATTTT.